These 29 T cell receptor beta chains were all obtained from the same sample, sequenced in a study of post-analysis software for immune sequencing data. Whole-study findings and limits: Five or six TRBV segments were significantly more frequent in patients than in controls. TRBV5-6, TRBV5-1 and TRBV20-1 were among these segments.

The authors incorporated unique molecular identifiers into the TCR beta cDNA libraries. Via MiXCR, TCRdb re-called the PCR reads, giving one row per CDR3 protein. The repertoire includes 650,000 to 850,000 distinct CDR3 sequences, more than 45% of them detected once, and 4.9% sits in the top ten. Their antigens are not known. Sequenced: blood. The receptors were gathered from a girl aged 10 to 17 with multiple sclerosis.

A few counts support this clonotype. The V gene is TRBV20-1, the J gene TRBJ1-5; D call uncertain. Trimming took 0 bases from V and 1 from J, leaving 13 bases between them. CDR1 and CDR2 from the germline V gene are DFQATT and SNEGSKA (reference sequence). The length of the CDR3 is 16 residues. The CDR3 coding sequence is TGCAGTGCTAGAGATCTTAGGGTCGGGAGCAATCAGCCCCAGCATTTT. It specifies CSARDLRVGSNQPQHF.

The genes are TRBV28 and TRBJ1-2; the match to TRBD1 covers 7 bases. Unmatched junction bases numbered 11, after V lost 6 bases and J lost 7 bases. Germline CDR1 is MDHEN and CDR2 is SYDVKM. This CDR3 is built from 14 residues. As DNA, the CDR3 is TGTGCCAGCAGCTCCCCAGCGGACAGGTCTGGCTACACCTTC. Amino acid sequence: CASSSPADRSGYTF.

This clonotype was observed once. The chain joins TRBV7-2 to TRBJ2-1, with D perhaps TRBD1 (5 bases). Germline V gene sequence: CDR1 SGHTA, CDR2 FQGNSA. This CDR3 contains 15 residues. The V gene lost 4 bases and the J gene lost 0 bases, with 10 bases spanning the gap. CDR3 loop: CASSSGHPSYNEQFF. Written as DNA, the CDR3 is TGTGCCAGCAGCTCAGGACACCCCTCCTACAATGAGCAGTTCTTC.

The CDR3 nucleotides read TGTGCCAGCAGCTCACATCCGACCTACGAGCAGTACTTC. This codes for CASSSHPTYEQYF. The chain uses TRBV7-3 and TRBJ2-7; D gene uncertain. Trimming pared 4 bases from V and 2 bases from J, leaving 9 bases between. CDR1 and CDR2 from the germline V gene are SGHTA and FQGTGA. The CDR3 length is 13 residues.

The chain recombines TRBV6-2 or TRBV6-3 with TRBJ1-1; TRBD1 aligns across 8 bases. The CDR3 spans 15 residues. Germline CDR1 and CDR2: MNHEY and SVGEGT. V shed 1 base and J 1 base; nucleotides not matched to a gene: 2. CDR3 DNA sequence: TGTGCCAGCAGTTACTTGGGACAGGCGAACACTGAAGCTTTCTTT. It codes for CASSYLGQANTEAFF.

This chain links TRBV4-1 with TRBJ2-5; 9 bases match TRBD2. The J call may be faulty, since TRBJ2-7 better matches the DNA end. Per the germline V gene, CDR1 is MGHRA and CDR2 is YSYEKL. CDR3 length: 18 amino acids. In DNA, the CDR3 is TGCGCCAGCAGCCAAGATCGTTCCGTGGCTAGCGGGATATACGAGCAGTACTTC. Translated: CASSQDRSVASGIYEQYF.

This clonotype was counted many times. The rearrangement joins TRBV5-1 to TRBJ2-3, with D possibly being TRBD2 (6 bases). Deletions cut 4 bases from V and 0 bases from J, with 9 bases between. The germline V gene encodes CDR1 SGHRS and CDR2 YFSETQ. The CDR3 loop spans 14 amino acids. CDR3 coding DNA: TGCGCCAGCAGCGCGGGACTCAGCACAGATACGCAGTATTTT. Its translation is CASSAGLSTDTQYF.

V and J are TRBV4-2 and TRBJ2-1, with 13 nucleotides matching TRBD2. The germline V gene encodes CDR1 LGHNA and CDR2 YNFKEQ. Trimming at V came to 8 bases and at J to 4 bases, leaving 8 bases not matched to a gene. This CDR3 region has 16 residues. The CDR3 here is CASQSGTSGTYNEQFF. The CDR3 DNA follows: TGTGCCAGCCAGTCGGGGACTAGCGGGACGTACAATGAGCAGTTCTTC.

The CDR3 protein is CASSRRGNNEQFF. In nucleotides, the CDR3 is TGTGCCAGCAGCCGACGCGGAAACAATGAGCAGTTCTTC. V and J are TRBV7-2 and TRBJ2-1, with D hard to call. Germline V gene lookup returns CDR1 SGHTA and CDR2 FQGNSA. The CDR3 length is 13 residues. The ends were cut back, 5 bases at V and 5 bases at J, with 10 bases in the middle.

The chain links TRBV5-1 to TRBJ1-2; the D gene is possibly TRBD1 (5 bases). This CDR3 has 15 residues. With 5 bases removed from V and 6 bases from J, the gap between germline ends came to 20 bases. From germline, CDR1 is SGHRS and CDR2 YFSETQ. The CDR3 region has the DNA TGCGCCAGCAGGCTTGGATCCGGCAGGGAGGATGGCTACACCTTC. Translation gives CASRLGSGREDGYTF.

This clonotype has more than one count but fewer than ten. The chain links TRBV6-6 to TRBJ2-3; 8 bases agree with TRBD1. After removal of 8 bases from V and 11 bases from J, the junction contained 12 bases not matched to a gene. In germline, CDR1 is MNHNY, CDR2 SVGAGI (reference sequence). There are 13 residues in the CDR3. The CDR3 DNA sequence: TGTGCCAGCCTCCCCCCGGGACAGGTGTTGCAGTATTTT. Its protein product is CASLPPGQVLQYF.

This chain links TRBV29-1 with TRBJ2-1; a possible D gene is TRBD1 (8 bases). This CDR3 contains 15 residues. V was shortened by 7 bases and J by 2 bases, with 18 bases between the two germline ends. The germline V gene encodes CDR1 SQVTM and CDR2 ANQGSEA. The CDR3 reads CSANPTGGAYNEQFF. The DNA for the CDR3 is TGCAGCGCTAACCCCACAGGGGGGGCCTACAATGAGCAGTTCTTC.

The V gene is TRBV7-3, the J gene TRBJ2-7; D ambiguous. The germline V gene has CDR1 SGHTA and CDR2 FQGTGA. Trimming shortened V by 9 bases and J by 1 base, and 4 bases separated the two germline ends. CDR3 length: 10 amino acids. This CDR3 reads CASLSYEQYF. The CDR3 DNA sequence: TGTGCCAGTCTTTCCTACGAGCAGTACTTC. The entire variable domain, with the rest obtained from reference TRBV7-3 and TRBJ2-7, is as follows: GAGVSQTPSNKVTEKGKYVELRCDPISGHTALYWYRQSLGQGPEFLIYFQGTGAADDSGLPNDRFFAVRPEGSVSTLKIQRTERGDSAVYLCASLSYEQYFGPGTRLTVT.

The chain is built from TRBV15 and TRBJ2-1; no clear D. Germline V gene data show CDR1 as LNHNV and CDR2 as YYDKDF (reference sequence). V lost 3 bases to trimming and J lost 7 bases, with 19 bases between them. The CDR3 spans 16 residues. CDR3 protein: CATSRDRAYEVNEQFF. Written as DNA, the CDR3 is TGTGCCACCAGCAGGGACCGGGCCTACGAGGTGAATGAGCAGTTCTTC.

This chain joins TRBV5-5 and TRBJ1-5; 7 bases are shared with TRBD1. This CDR3 comprises 16 residues. Germline V gene lookup returns CDR1 SGHKS and CDR2 YYEKEE (reference sequence). Losses at the gene ends were 4 bases for V and 5 bases for J; bases not matched to a gene: 12. For the CDR3, the DNA is TGTGCCAGCAGCCTCGGGCCCGGCAGGGGGGATCAGCCCCAGCATTTT. Amino acids: CASSLGPGRGDQPQHF. The entire variable domain, with the rest obtained from reference TRBV5-5 and TRBJ1-5, is as follows: DAGVTQSPTHLIKTRGQQVTLRCSPISGHKSVSWYQQVLGQGPQFIFQYYEKEERGRGNFPDRFSARQFPNYSSELNVNALLLGDSALYLCASSLGPGRGDQPQHFGDGTRLSIL.

The chain has TRBV5-1 and TRBJ1-6, with D possibly matching TRBD1 (6 bases). With 4 bases removed from V and 9 bases from J, the gap between germline ends came to 14 bases. The CDR3 runs 14 residues. CDR1 is SGHRS and CDR2 is YFSETQ in the germline V gene. The CDR3: CASSGQGKASPLHF. CDR3 nucleotide sequence: TGCGCCAGCAGCGGGCAGGGGAAGGCTTCACCCCTCCACTTT.

This clonotype occurred a few times. The chain couples TRBV5-1 to TRBJ2-7, with D unclear. V lost 0 bases to trimming and J lost 4 bases, with 8 bases between them. The CDR3 length is 13 residues. CDR1 and CDR2 (germline): SGHRS, YFSETQ. CDR3 nucleotide sequence: TGCGCCAGCAGCTTGGCGATCGGTTACGAGCAGTACTTC. Translated, it gives CASSLAIGYEQYF.

The chain couples TRBV4-2 to TRBJ2-6; a weak D match, TRBD2 (7 bases). Germline V gene data show CDR1 as LGHNA and CDR2 as YNFKEQ. The length of the CDR3 is 18 residues. V lost 2 bases and J 0 bases, leaving 14 bases between the germline ends. CDR3 residues: CASSQKGGNPSGANVLTF. DNA of the CDR3: TGTGCCAGCAGCCAAAAGGGGGGGAATCCCTCTGGGGCCAACGTCCTGACTTTC.

The chain has TRBV27 and TRBJ2-7; the D gene is possibly TRBD2 (6 bases). Germline values: CDR1 MNHEY, CDR2 SMNVEV (reference sequence). This CDR3 has 13 residues. Trimming stripped 2 bases from V and 7 bases from J, with 12 bases between. CDR3 bases: TGTGCCAGCAGTTTAGGGCAGGGACTGGAGCAGTACTTC. This translates into CASSLGQGLEQYF.

V usage is TRBV24-1 and J usage is TRBJ2-1, with 11 bases that match TRBD2. Trimming removed 3 bases from V and 2 bases from J; junction bases left unmatched: 2. This CDR3 region has 16 residues. The V gene's germline CDR1 is KGHDR and CDR2 SFDVKD. This CDR3 is CATSDVSGRAYNEQFF. DNA for the CDR3: TGTGCCACCAGTGATGTTAGCGGGAGGGCCTACAATGAGCAGTTCTTC.

V gene TRBV29-1 combines with J gene TRBJ1-4, with D possibly being TRBD1 (5 bases). V was pared by 3 bases and J by 8 bases, with 19 bases between. The CDR3 sequence is 15 residues long. Germline assignment: CDR1 SQVTM and CDR2 ANQGSEA. The CDR3 is CSVEQGGMIGEKLFF. CDR3 nucleotides: TGCAGCGTTGAGCAGGGCGGGATGATAGGCGAAAAACTGTTTTTT. Combining the CDR3 with reference TRBV29-1 and TRBJ1-4 gives the whole variable domain SAVISQKPSRDICQRGTSLTIQCQVDSQVTMMFWYRQQPGQSLTLIATANQGSEATYESGFVIDKFPISRPNLTFSTLTVSNMSPEDSSIYLCSVEQGGMIGEKLFFGSGTQLSVL.

The chain links TRBV20-1 to TRBJ2-1; 10 bases fit TRBD2. J was trimmed by 2 bases and V by 1 base; bases with no gene match: 2. The CDR3 totals 15 residues. Germline V gene lookup returns CDR1 DFQATT and CDR2 SNEGSKA (reference sequence). The CDR3 DNA reads TGCAGTGCTAGAGCAGGGACTAGCGCCTACAATGAGCAGTTCTTC. Protein product: CSARAGTSAYNEQFF.

The chain uses TRBV7-9 and TRBJ2-1; 8 bases match TRBD1. Trimming took 3 bases from V and 4 from J; bases not matched to a gene: 14. The germline CDR1 and CDR2 sequences are SEHNR and FQNEAQ (reference sequence). The CDR3 contains 18 residues. The CDR3 DNA reads TGTGCCAGCAGCTTGGGGCAGGGGGCCTTAAGGGGATACAATGAGCAGTTCTTC. Translation gives CASSLGQGALRGYNEQFF. Complete variable domain (other parts from reference TRBV7-9 and TRBJ2-1): DTGVSQNPRHKITKRGQNVTFRCDPISEHNRLYWYRQTLGQGPEFLTYFQNEAQLEKSRLLSDRFSAERPKGSFSTLEIQRTEQGDSAMYLCASSLGQGALRGYNEQFFGPGTRLTVL.

This chain joins TRBV7-8 and TRBJ2-6, with D unclear. The V and J ends lost 2 bases and 3 bases respectively, with 8 bases between them. This CDR3 has 15 amino acids. From germline, CDR1 is SGHVS and CDR2 FQNEAQ. The CDR3: CASSLYRFGANVLTF. The CDR3 coding sequence is TGTGCCAGCAGCTTATACCGGTTTGGGGCCAACGTCCTGACTTTC.

The chain combines TRBV6-2 or TRBV6-3 with TRBJ2-1, with TRBD1 identical over 8 bases. Germline trimming cut 6 bases from V and 3 bases from J; bases unmatched to any gene: 4. CDR3 size: 14 residues. Germline V lookup: CDR1 MNHEY, CDR2 SVGEGT. The CDR3 DNA is TGTGCCAGCAGGCCCGGGACAGGCTACAATGAGCAGTTCTTC. Its translation is CASRPGTGYNEQFF.

CDR3 amino acids: CAIRVGTQETQYF. In DNA, the CDR3 is TGTGCCATCAGGGTGGGGACCCAGGAGACCCAGTACTTC. This chain connects TRBV10-3 to TRBJ2-7; D possibly uses TRBD1 or TRBD2 (5 bases each). The DNA matches TRBJ2-5 better at its end, which makes the J call doubtful. In germline, CDR1 is ENHRY, CDR2 SYGVKD. CDR3 length: 13 amino acids.

This clonotype occurred a few times. The CDR3 DNA follows: TGCGCCAGCAGCTTGGGTTCAGGGTCGGGATCACCCCTCCACTTT. It yields the protein CASSLGSGSGSPLHF. This chain uses TRBV5-1 with TRBJ1-6; tentatively, D is TRBD1 (5 bases). Germline assignment: CDR1 SGHRS and CDR2 YFSETQ. Trimming took 0 bases from V and 10 from J, leaving 14 bases between them. CDR3 size: 15 residues.

This clonotype was counted only a few times. V and J are TRBV20-1 and TRBJ2-1; D might be TRBD1 (6 bases). The CDR3 runs 15 residues. The germline V gene encodes CDR1 DFQATT and CDR2 SNEGSKA (reference sequence). V was trimmed by 6 bases and J by 13 bases, leaving 28 bases between them. CDR3 DNA sequence: TGCAGTGCCCTAGGGTACAGGGACGGCCAAGAGACCCAGTTCTTC. Encoded protein: CSALGYRDGQETQFF.

This chain joins TRBV2 and TRBJ1-5; 8 nucleotides match TRBD1. V lost 7 bases and J lost 1; bases outside the gene matches: 9. CDR1 and CDR2 from the germline V gene are SNHLY and FYNNEI. The CDR3 consists of 16 residues. The CDR3 protein is CASKGRGRGSNQPQHF. CDR3 nucleotides: TGTGCCAGCAAGGGCAGGGGGCGAGGGAGCAATCAGCCCCAGCATTTT.